The clone carrying this TCR beta chain appeared once. Between the trimmed V and J ends, which lost 4 bases and 1 base, there was a span of 18 bases. CDR1 SGHRS and CDR2 YFSETQ come from the germline V gene. The CDR3 consists of 16 residues. The data were taken from a study of blood T cell repertoires in COVID-19. As for the study in general: From T cells, B-cell-depleted T cells, or PBMCs came the material, which was cDNA or gDNA.

Profiling relied on immunoSEQ multiplex PCR, and the TCRdb table lists in-frame clones only, not all of them. Among approximately 100,000 clones listed, 85% to 90% were seen once. The origin of this receptor is an elderly woman with active COVID-19. Sequencing was performed on peripheral blood. V usage is TRBV5-1 and J usage is TRBJ2-7; D unresolved. The CDR3 protein is CASSPSGATFSYEQYF. The CDR3, as DNA: TGCGCCAGCAGCCCCTCAGGCGCAACCTTTTCCTACGAGCAGTACTTC.